Listed below are T cell receptor beta chains from one sample, sequenced in a study of T-cell memory formation after mild COVID-19. TCRdb called the 5' RACE reads again in MiXCR, with one record for every CDR3 protein. The table shows fewer than 600,000 distinct CDR3 sequences, with about 20% occurring only once. The specimen sequenced was PBMCs or a T cell subset sorted from them (not recorded which). These receptors were obtained from an adult woman who had mild COVID-19 (a few samples of this study predate the infection). Cell type and time point are not known. CDR3s include the opening cysteine and the closing phenylalanine or tryptophan. Each record gives: V gene, J gene, D gene, clone size, CDR3 protein, CDR3 DNA. D genes are given only for firm matches. Size is omitted from some rows. Given values are once, few, many or a class for expanded clones.

>TRBV5-1|TRBJ2-5|NA|NA
CASSLAWALARGQRETQYF
TGCGCCAGCAGCTTAGCCTGGGCCCTAGCGAGGGGGCAACGGGAGACCCAGTACTTC
>TRBV25-1|TRBJ1-2|NA|NA
CASSPPGRANYGYTF
TGTGCCAGCAGTCCCCCAGGGCGAGCTAACTATGGCTACACCTTC
>TRBV7-2|TRBJ2-5|TRBD1|NA
CASNKDRGRETQYF
TGTGCCAGCAACAAGGACAGGGGTCGCGAGACCCAGTACTTC
>TRBV5-6|TRBJ2-1|TRBD1|many
CASSPGQFEQFF
TGTGCCAGCAGCCCGGGACAGTTTGAGCAGTTCTTC
>TRBV5-4|TRBJ1-2|NA|NA
CASSLGRGLYGYTF
TGTGCCAGCAGCTTGGGCCGGGGGCTCTATGGCTACACCTTC
>TRBV7-9|TRBJ1-5|NA|few
CASSLATHQPQHF
TGTGCCAGCAGCTTAGCAACGCATCAGCCCCAGCATTTT
>TRBV7-6|TRBJ1-5|NA|NA
CASSFRFNQPQHF
TGTGCCAGCAGCTTCCGATTTAATCAGCCCCAGCATTTT
>TRBV5-5|TRBJ2-1|TRBD2|many
CASSLDLAGVLGEQFF
TGTGCCAGCAGCTTGGATCTAGCGGGAGTTCTTGGTGAGCAGTTCTTC
>TRBV29-1|TRBJ2-1|NA|NA
CSVENQDNEQFF
TGCAGCGTTGAAAATCAGGACAATGAGCAGTTCTTC
>TRBV19|TRBJ2-1|NA|few
CASSLVSRSYNEQFF
TGTGCCAGTAGTTTGGTCAGCCGTTCCTACAATGAGCAGTTCTTC
>TRBV30|TRBJ2-2|NA|NA
CAWSVGGSDTGELFF
TGTGCCTGGAGTGTCGGGGGATCCGACACCGGGGAGCTGTTTTTT
>TRBV19|TRBJ2-7|NA|few
CASSRVLGYEQYF
TGTGCCAGTAGTAGGGTACTCGGTTACGAGCAGTACTTC
>TRBV5-1|TRBJ1-2|NA|few
CASSARSGTNYGYTF
TGCGCCAGCAGCGCGAGATCCGGGACAAACTATGGCTACACCTTC
>TRBV12-3/TRBV12-4|TRBJ2-1|NA|few
CASSFRGTDEQFF
TGTGCCAGCAGTTTTAGGGGGACGGATGAGCAGTTCTTC
>TRBV7-2|TRBJ2-2|TRBD2|NA
CASSLPGLAGGTGELFF
TGTGCCAGCAGCTTACCCGGACTAGCGGGAGGAACCGGGGAGCTGTTTTTT
>TRBV4-2|TRBJ2-3|TRBD2|NA
CASSQESLAGTTQYF
TGTGCCAGCAGCCAAGAGTCACTAGCGGGCACTACGCAGTATTTT
>TRBV12-3/TRBV12-4|TRBJ1-3|NA|NA
CASSSLGSGNTIYF
TGTGCCAGCAGTTCCCTAGGCTCTGGAAACACCATATATTTT
>TRBV19|TRBJ1-1|TRBD1|few
CASSLRTGGVNTEAFF
TGTGCCAGTAGTCTTCGGACAGGGGGTGTGAACACTGAAGCTTTCTTT
>TRBV5-6|TRBJ2-1|TRBD1|NA
CASSLEGAGPGQFF
TGTGCCAGCAGCTTGGAGGGGGCCGGACCAGGGCAGTTCTTC
>TRBV6-2/TRBV6-3|TRBJ2-5|TRBD1|NA
CASSGTGIYQETQYF
TGTGCCAGCAGTGGGACAGGGATCTACCAAGAGACCCAGTACTTC
>TRBV3-1|TRBJ2-3|NA|many
CASSHPSRPDTQYF
TGTGCCAGCAGCCATCCGAGTCGGCCAGATACGCAGTATTTT
>TRBV19|TRBJ2-7|TRBD2|few
CASSIMAGGYEQYF
TGTGCCAGTAGTATCATGGCGGGAGGCTACGAGCAGTACTTC
>TRBV29-1|TRBJ1-4|NA|NA
CSVDSVVGEKLFF
TGCAGCGTGGACAGCGTTGTAGGCGAAAAACTGTTTTTT
>TRBV20-1|TRBJ1-1|NA|few
CSARDDSNGVWRTEAFF
TGCAGTGCTAGAGACGACAGCAATGGAGTTTGGAGGACTGAAGCTTTCTTT
>TRBV24-1|TRBJ2-7|NA|NA
CATSDSRGTPREQYF
TGTGCCACCAGTGATTCGCGGGGTACCCCTCGAGAGCAGTACTTC
>TRBV2|TRBJ2-7|NA|few
CASSIGGSGEQYF
TGTGCCAGCAGCATCGGAGGGTCCGGCGAGCAGTACTTC
>TRBV5-1|TRBJ2-1|NA|NA
CASRGRGRGLIFSYNEQFF
TGCGCCAGCAGAGGCCGCGGGCGGGGCCTAATTTTCTCCTACAATGAGCAGTTCTTC
>TRBV25-1|TRBJ2-3|TRBD2|few
CASSGLAGQSTDTQYF
TGTGCCAGCAGTGGACTAGCGGGGCAAAGCACAGATACGCAGTATTTT
>TRBV5-1|TRBJ2-7|TRBD1|NA
CASSTGQGFYEQYF
TGCGCCAGCAGTACTGGACAGGGATTCTACGAGCAGTACTTC
>TRBV12-3/TRBV12-4|TRBJ1-1|NA|NA
CASRRPNTEAFF
TGTGCCAGCCGGAGACCCAACACTGAAGCTTTCTTT
>TRBV7-9|TRBJ2-5|NA|NA
CASSFRAKSGETQYF
TGTGCCAGCAGCTTCCGGGCCAAGTCCGGGGAGACCCAGTACTTC
>TRBV24-1|TRBJ2-1|NA|few
CATSDFKGHLNEQFF
TGTGCCACCAGTGATTTTAAGGGACACCTCAATGAGCAGTTCTTC
>TRBV6-2/TRBV6-3|TRBJ2-2|TRBD1|NA
CASSYGTVPTGELFF
TGTGCCAGCAGTTACGGGACAGTCCCCACCGGGGAGCTGTTTTTT
>TRBV7-6|TRBJ2-7|NA|NA
CASSLADYRATYEQYF
TGTGCCAGCAGCTTAGCTGACTATAGGGCAACCTACGAGCAGTACTTC
>TRBV5-1|TRBJ2-1|NA|NA
CASSRLSLGSSSYNEQFF
TGCGCCAGCAGCCGTCTCTCTCTAGGGTCTAGCTCCTACAATGAGCAGTTCTTC
>TRBV29-1|TRBJ2-7|NA|NA
CSVEDSRQYF
TGCAGCGTTGAAGACTCTCGACAGTACTTC
>TRBV11-2|TRBJ2-1|NA|few
CASSSLPRRGMSEQFF
TGTGCCAGCAGCTCCCTTCCAAGGAGGGGTATGAGTGAGCAGTTCTTC
>TRBV20-1|TRBJ2-3|TRBD2|few
CSARDLASGEADTQYF
TGCAGTGCTAGAGATCTCGCTAGCGGGGAGGCAGATACGCAGTATTTT
>TRBV12-3/TRBV12-4|TRBJ1-1|TRBD1|few
CASSTQGFSEAFF
TGTGCCAGCAGTACACAGGGGTTCTCTGAAGCTTTCTTT
>TRBV7-9|TRBJ2-3|TRBD2|few
CASSSMTSGAFTDTQYF
TGTGCCAGCAGCTCGATGACTAGCGGTGCCTTCACAGATACGCAGTATTTT
>TRBV25-1|TRBJ1-2|NA|NA
CASSEWPYGYTF
TGTGCCAGCAGTGAATGGCCTTATGGCTACACCTTC
>TRBV4-2|TRBJ1-5|TRBD1|once
CASSQGVTGGNQPQHF
TGTGCCAGCAGCCAAGGAGTCACAGGGGGCAATCAGCCCCAGCATTTT
>TRBV7-9|TRBJ1-2|NA|few
CVGSFDYGYTF
TGTGTAGGGTCGTTCGACTATGGCTACACCTTC
>TRBV20-1|TRBJ2-1|TRBD2|NA
CSAPTSGAYNEQFF
TGCAGTGCTCCTACTAGCGGGGCCTACAATGAGCAGTTCTTC
>TRBV20-1|TRBJ2-1|TRBD2|NA
CSARVPKTSGSYNEQFF
TGCAGTGCTAGAGTCCCAAAGACTAGCGGGTCCTACAATGAGCAGTTCTTC
>TRBV10-3|TRBJ2-3|TRBD2|few
CAISESRWSGRTDTQYF
TGTGCCATCAGTGAGTCGCGGTGGAGCGGGAGGACAGATACGCAGTATTTT
>TRBV19|TRBJ2-7|NA|many
CASMRVSGSYYEQYF
TGTGCCAGTATGAGGGTAAGCGGATCATACTACGAGCAGTACTTC